The 12 T cell receptor beta chains below come from one sample, sequenced in a study of blood T cell repertoires in COVID-19. Repertoires were generated with immunoSEQ multiplex PCR, while TCRdb's copy carries only in-frame clones and drops some. The table has over 150,000 clones, 80% to 85% seen once. The material sequenced was PBMCs or T cells enriched from blood (not recorded which). The origin of the receptors is a man between 35 and 55 years old who had recovered from COVID-19.

The rearrangement uses TRBV11-2 and TRBJ1-2; D possibly corresponds to TRBD1 (6 bases). The germline V gene encodes CDR1 SGHAT and CDR2 FQNNGV. The CDR3 consists of 17 residues. Between the trimmed V and J ends, which lost 5 bases and 0 bases, there was a span of 19 bases. The chain's CDR3 is CASSHWTALSANYGYTF. Here the CDR3 DNA reads TGTGCCAGCAGCCACTGGACAGCCCTATCCGCTAACTATGGCTACACCTTC. Full variable domain (remainder filled in from reference TRBV11-2 and TRBJ1-2): EAGVAQSPRYKIIEKRQSVAFWCNPISGHATLYWYQQILGQGPKLLIQFQNNGVVDDSQLPKDRFSAERLKGVDSTLKIQPAKLEDSAVYLCASSHWTALSANYGYTFGSGTRLTVV.

The chain carries TRBV2 and TRBJ2-1; D perhaps matches TRBD1 (5 bases). The CDR3 is 15 residues long. V gave up 8 bases and J gave up 2 bases, with 16 bases separating them. Germline V CDR1 and CDR2: SNHLY, FYNNEI. In DNA form, the CDR3 reads TGTGCCAGCGCAGGAACCAGGGTCCCCTACAATGAGCAGTTCTTC. Translating it yields CASAGTRVPYNEQFF.

The J gene is TRBJ1-5, the V gene TRBV28; D gene ambiguous. This CDR3 is built from 13 residues. The germline V gene encodes CDR1 MDHEN and CDR2 SYDVKM. Deletions cut 6 bases from V and 0 bases from J, with 6 bases between. CDR3: CASSRYSNQPQHF. As DNA, the CDR3 is TGTGCCAGCAGCAGATATAGCAATCAGCCCCAGCATTTT.

The rearrangement links TRBV3-1 (or the pseudogene TRBV3-2) to TRBJ1-2, with D tentatively TRBD1 (5 bases). Germline V gene data show CDR1 as LGHDT and CDR2 as YNNKEL (reference sequence). CDR3 length equals 16 residues. Trimming took 0 bases from V and 3 from J, leaving 14 bases between them. CDR3 loop: CASSQERGRGDYGYTF. In DNA form, the CDR3 reads TGTGCCAGCAGCCAAGAGAGAGGGAGGGGTGACTATGGCTACACCTTC.

The chain links TRBV10-3 to TRBJ2-1, with 7 bases matching TRBD2. Looked up from germline, CDR1 is ENHRY and CDR2 is SYGVKD. The CDR3 totals 15 residues. V lost 5 bases and J lost 0; bases outside the gene matches: 4. In DNA, the CDR3 is TGTGCCATCAGTCCCGGGGGGACCTCCTACAATGAGCAGTTCTTC. It translates to CAISPGGTSYNEQFF.

V gene TRBV28 combines with J gene TRBJ1-4; D remains unclear. This CDR3 has 15 residues. V was shortened by 7 bases and J by 10 bases, with 22 bases between the two germline ends. CDR1 is MDHEN and CDR2 is SYDVKM in the germline V gene. CDR3 nucleotide sequence: TGTGCCAGCAATTCGCGGGCCGCAGGTGAAGCAAAACTGTTTTTT. It codes for CASNSRAAGEAKLFF.

This clone was recorded once. The gene calls are TRBV7-2 and TRBJ2-5; TRBD2 matches 14 bases. Germline trimming cut 4 bases from V and 5 bases from J; bases unmatched to any gene: 6. The CDR3 is 16 amino acids. Per germline, CDR1 SGHTA and CDR2 FQGNSA. CDR3 loop: CASSSRTSGGRETQYF. In nucleotides, the CDR3 is TGTGCCAGCAGCTCTCGGACTAGCGGGGGGCGGGAGACCCAGTACTTC. Based on the CDR3 plus reference TRBV7-2 and TRBJ2-5, the full variable domain is GAGVSQSPSNKVTEKGKDVELRCDPISGHTALYWYRQSLGQGLEFLIYFQGNSAPDKSGLPSDRFSAERTGGSVSTLTIQRTQQEDSAVYLCASSSRTSGGRETQYFGPGTRLLVL.

This chain connects TRBV3-1 (or the pseudogene TRBV3-2) to TRBJ2-7, with 9 bases lining up with TRBD2. This CDR3 is built from 17 residues. With 2 bases clipped from V and 4 bases from J, the junction kept 12 bases outside the gene matches. Looked up from germline, CDR1 is LGHDT and CDR2 is YNNKEL (reference sequence). The CDR3 DNA reads as TGTGCCAGCAGCCAACCAATTAGCGGGGGAGGGCAGTACGAGCAGTACTTC. Encoded protein: CASSQPISGGGQYEQYF.

The CDR3 loop is CASSERGFSNQPQHF. In DNA form, the CDR3 reads TGTGCCAGCAGTGAACGGGGGTTCAGCAATCAGCCCCAGCATTTT. The rearrangement joins TRBV6-1 to TRBJ1-5; the D gene is possibly TRBD1 (5 bases). CDR1 is MNHNS and CDR2 is SASEGT in the germline V gene. There are 15 residues in the CDR3. Trimming removed 2 bases from V and 1 base from J, with 9 bases in between.

The V and J genes are TRBV5-6 and TRBJ1-1, with D possibly matching TRBD1 (5 bases). The V and J ends lost 2 bases and 3 bases respectively, with 17 bases between them. This CDR3 comprises 16 residues. Germline CDR1 and CDR2: SGHDT and YYEEEE. Written as DNA, the CDR3 is TGTGCCAGCAGCTTAGGGGCCAGGCTAGGGGACACTGAAGCTTTCTTT. The encoded protein is CASSLGARLGDTEAFF.

The table lists this clone with a count of one. The rearrangement joins TRBV28 to TRBJ1-1; weak D call: TRBD1 (5 bases). The V and J ends lost 5 bases and 6 bases respectively, with 16 bases between them. The CDR3 sequence is 14 residues long. CDR1 is MDHEN and CDR2 is SYDVKM in the germline V gene. CDR3 DNA: TGTGCCAGCAGTCCCCCACGGGGGAGCCCTGAAGCTTTCTTT. It is translated as CASSPPRGSPEAFF.

This clone was recorded only once. This rearrangement joins TRBV2 to TRBJ2-4; D not resolved. CDR1 is SNHLY and CDR2 is FYNNEI in the germline V gene. Trimming took 5 bases from V and 0 from J, leaving 8 bases between them. The CDR3 has 14 residues. Here the CDR3 DNA reads TGTGCCAGCAGTCCCGCCGGAGCCAAAAACATTCAGTACTTC. Its translation: CASSPAGAKNIQYF. Full variable domain (rest looked up from reference TRBV2 and TRBJ2-4): EPEVTQTPSHQVTQMGQEVILRCVPISNHLYFYWYRQILGQKVEFLVSFYNNEISEKSEIFDDQFSVERPDGSNFTLKIRSTKLEDSAMYFCASSPAGAKNIQYFGAGTRLSVL.